This T cell receptor beta chain was observed in a study of T cells in Graves' hyperthyroidism and ophthalmopathy (dated by TCRdb to between 2018 and 2020). With respect to the entire study: Peripheral blood was sampled at the time of initial diagnosis, prior to any treatment. TCR V-J signatures able to tell the groups apart were searched for in a discovery cohort of more than 90 patients, of whom under 45 had Graves' ophthalmopathy and around 57 had stable Graves' hyperthyroidism. An independent validation cohort of around 19 hyperthyroidism patients and approximately 15 patients who later progressed to ophthalmopathy tested prospective prediction of ophthalmopathy. The roughly 91 discovery patients were randomly divided into training and test sets at a 7:3 ratio. Thyroid tissue and blood T-cell repertoires from about six Graves' hyperthyroidism patients were also compared in the study. After blood sampling, hyperthyroidism patients were treated with methimazole at a starting dose of 30 mg daily, and ophthalmopathy patients were treated with high-dose intravenous methylprednisolone. The paper describes TCR Vbeta CDR3 sequencing of about 140 peripheral blood samples, made up of 43 ophthalmopathy patients, roughly 75 hyperthyroidism patients and some 17 progressor patients. Results and caveats for the whole study, not just this receptor: Most expanded thyroid clonotypes (frequency above 0.001) were also detected in blood, a finding suggesting that blood repertoires may reflect thyroid immune responses. Ophthalmopathy was separated from stable hyperthyroidism by a 13 V-J signature model, with over 85% sensitivity and 81% to 82% specificity obtained in cross-validation and 80%/75% obtained in testing. In validation, progression to ophthalmopathy was predicted by the model with around 70% sensitivity and 72.22% specificity, a median of approximately 7.1 months before onset. Sample size was not statistically predetermined, and investigators were not blinded to group allocation.

TCR beta CDR3 regions were amplified from RNA transcripts. For the first round of RT-PCR on the TCR CDR3, the HTBI primer set was used together with the Qiagen OneStep RT-PCR kit. A second multiplex PCR round built the libraries, followed by size selection and purification. Sequencing of the libraries was done on an Illumina HiSeq2000 using paired-end 100 bp reads. The paper's processing steps were these. Raw data were processed with SOAPnuke, discarding reads with adapters, uncalled bases, mean Phred below 15, or no exact constant-primer or identifier match. High-quality paired reads were merged using COPE v1.2.5, and each unique nucleotide sequence was defined as a clonotype. Clonotypes were aligned to IMGT TRBV, TRBD and TRBJ reference segments using MiTCR v1.1. The analysis was restricted to V-J combinations with a frequency above 0.0001, which together covered 99.2% of the repertoires. The TCS score was defined as F50 (clonal expansion) divided by E x V (chaos), with BLOSUM62-based TCRdist calculated between CDR3 peptides within each V-J. Welch's t-statistics and random forest reduced roughly 530 V-J features to roughly 13, which were used in a naive Bayes classifier (R e1071). TCRdb redid the processing of the public reads, applying fastp at Q25 and MiXCR, and retained in-frame beta chains. One record per CDR3 amino acid sequence lists the most common genes and DNA. The authors' filters were not applied to this entry. The sample includes roughly 350,000 distinct CDR3 sequences, with roughly 15% observed a single time. The ten largest clonotypes hold approximately 35% of the sample.

This clonotype was found many times. Its cognate antigen has yet to be identified. There are no base qualities to consult, and no much larger clone falls within one base. In the ophthalmopathy patients, disease was moderately to severely active, with a Clinical Activity Score of 3 or more, a NOSPECS grade of 4 or more, and a duration of less than 3 months. Any patient with an uncontrolled infection, another autoimmune disease, pregnancy or lactation was excluded. Diagnoses were based on clinical symptoms, serum thyroxine and TRAb, thyroid ultrasound and orbital computed tomography. PBMCs were isolated from 10 ml of fresh peripheral blood by Ficoll-Paque density gradient centrifugation. Total RNA was extracted using Trizol reagent, and RNA quality was assessed on an Agilent 2100 Bioanalyzer. Taken from the germline V gene (reference sequence), the CDR1 and CDR2 loops are DFQATT and SNEGSKA. The V end loses 6 bases and the J end loses 9 bases, and a stretch of 20 bases separates them. The CDR3 measures 13 amino acids from cysteine to phenylalanine. Only CDR3 DNA is held: 39 bases, read in frame from base 1.

The chain joins TRBV20-1 to TRBJ1-1; D gene: possibly TRBD1, on 5 matching bases. The source of this sequence is a woman in her 40s with Graves' ophthalmopathy. The source material was blood. The sequence in DNA is TGCAGTGCCAGGCAAGGGGCCCGCCCCCAAGCTTTCTTT. Protein translation: CSARQGARPQAFF.